The rows below give T cell receptor beta chains drawn from one sample of a study of T cell responses to AZD1222 COVID-19 vaccine. Measured with immunoSEQ multiplex PCR; TCRdb has only the in-frame clones, and not every one. Of 150,000 to 200,000 clones in the sample, around nine tenths were seen once. The input for sequencing was peripheral blood, taken on day 0 of AZD1222 vaccination. Every receptor here comes from an adult in good health. Both conserved end residues are part of each CDR3. The D gene is left open where the match is weak. Rows may omit the clone size; those that give it use once, few, many or a size class.

d_call	v_call	clone_size	j_call	cdr3_aa	cdr3_nt
-	TRBV18	-	TRBJ1-1	CASSQSTGTEAFF	TGTGCCAGCTCACAATCGACAGGCACTGAAGCTTTCTTT
-	TRBV27	-	TRBJ1-5	CASSLEGAPSQPQHF	TGTGCCAGCAGTTTAGAGGGTGCCCCGAGTCAGCCCCAGCATTTT
TRBD2	TRBV7-3	once	TRBJ2-3	CASSALAGGLTDTQYF	TGTGCCAGCAGCGCATTAGCGGGGGGCCTCACAGATACGCAGTATTTT
-	TRBV21-1	-	TRBJ1-3	CASSATGGSSGNTIYF	TGTGCCAGCAGCGCCACAGGGGGATCCTCTGGAAACACCATATATTTT
-	TRBV7-2	-	TRBJ2-5	CASSPTGETQYF	TGTGCCAGCAGCCCGACTGGTGAGACCCAGTACTTC
-	TRBV21-1	-	TRBJ2-3	CASSAPGTSGDHRDTDTQYF	TGTGCCAGCAGCGCCCCCGGGACTAGCGGGGACCACCGGGACACAGATACGCAGTATTTT
-	TRBV5-5	-	TRBJ1-4	CASSLLPQGLGATTNEKLFF	TGTGCCAGCAGCTTGCTACCCCAGGGACTAGGCGCTACAACTAATGAAAAACTGTTTTTT
-	TRBV9	-	TRBJ1-3	CASSGRTPSSGNTIYF	TGTGCCAGCAGCGGACGGACGCCGAGCTCTGGAAACACCATATATTTT
TRBD1	TRBV27	-	TRBJ1-2	CASSTSGGFGGYTF	TGTGCCAGCAGTACGTCAGGGGGCTTCGGTGGCTACACCTTC
-	TRBV4-2	once	TRBJ1-2	CASSQGTSLMNYGYTF	TGTGCCAGCAGCCAAGGCACGTCACTGATGAACTATGGCTACACCTTC
-	TRBV9	-	TRBJ2-5	CASSLNSGLRETQYF	TGTGCCAGCAGCTTAAACTCGGGGTTACGTGAGACCCAGTACTTC